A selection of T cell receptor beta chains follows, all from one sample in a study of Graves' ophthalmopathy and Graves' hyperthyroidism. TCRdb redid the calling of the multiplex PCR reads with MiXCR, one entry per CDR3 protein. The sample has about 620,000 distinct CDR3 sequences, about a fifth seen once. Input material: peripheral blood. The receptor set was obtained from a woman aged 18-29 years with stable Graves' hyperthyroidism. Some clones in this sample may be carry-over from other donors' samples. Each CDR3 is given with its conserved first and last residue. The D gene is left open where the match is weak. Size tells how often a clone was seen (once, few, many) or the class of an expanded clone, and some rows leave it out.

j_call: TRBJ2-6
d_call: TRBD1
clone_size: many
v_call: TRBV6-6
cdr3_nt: TGTGCCAGCAGCCGAACCGGGACAGGGAGAGCCTCTGGGGCCAACGTCCTGACTTTC
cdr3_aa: CASSRTGTGRASGANVLTF

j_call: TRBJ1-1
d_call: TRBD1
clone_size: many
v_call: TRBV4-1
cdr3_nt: TGCGCCAGCAGCCAAGTTCACAGGGGGGATCCTGAAGCTTTCTTT
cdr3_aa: CASSQVHRGDPEAFF

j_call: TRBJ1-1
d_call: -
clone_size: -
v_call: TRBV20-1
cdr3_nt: TGCAGTGCTAGTTCCGGGAAAGGGAACACTGAAGCTTTCTTT
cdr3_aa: CSASSGKGNTEAFF

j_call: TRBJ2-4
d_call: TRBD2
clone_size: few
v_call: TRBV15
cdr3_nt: TGTGCCACCAGCTACAGTCTACTAGCGGCTCAGAAAAACATTAAGTACTTC
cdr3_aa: CATSYSLLAAQKNIKYF

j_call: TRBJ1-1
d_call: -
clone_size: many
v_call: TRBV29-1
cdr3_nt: TGCAGCGTCGCCTTGGGGCGGGTCGATATAGCTGAAGCTTTCTTT
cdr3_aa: CSVALGRVDIAEAFF

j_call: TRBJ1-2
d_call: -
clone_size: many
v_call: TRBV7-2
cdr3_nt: TGTGCCAGCAGCACCTTCCCAGGGGAAGACTATGGCTACACCTTC
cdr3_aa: CASSTFPGEDYGYTF

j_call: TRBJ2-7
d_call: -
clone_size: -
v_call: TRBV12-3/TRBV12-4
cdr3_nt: TGTGCCAGCACCTGGAGGGACAAGGTCTACTTC
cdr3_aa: CASTWRDKVYF

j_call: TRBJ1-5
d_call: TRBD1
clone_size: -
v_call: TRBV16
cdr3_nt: TGTGCCAGCAGCCAGGGACAGGGGGGGGGGGGCAATCAGCCCCAGCATTTT
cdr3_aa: CASSQGQGGGGNQPQHF

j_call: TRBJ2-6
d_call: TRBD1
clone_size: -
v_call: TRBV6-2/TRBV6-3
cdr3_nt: TGTGCCAGCAGTCCCGGACAGGGTGGGGAATACTCTGGGGCCAACGTCCTGACTTTC
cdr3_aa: CASSPGQGGEYSGANVLTF

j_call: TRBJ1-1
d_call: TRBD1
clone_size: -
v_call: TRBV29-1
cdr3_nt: TGCAGCGTTGGGACAGGGGGCCAGGGGACTGAAGCTTTCTTT
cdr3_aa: CSVGTGGQGTEAFF

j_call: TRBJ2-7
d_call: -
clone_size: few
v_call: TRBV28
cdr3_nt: TGTGCCAGCAGGGTTAGCGGAGCCTACGAGCAGTACTTC
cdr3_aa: CASRVSGAYEQYF

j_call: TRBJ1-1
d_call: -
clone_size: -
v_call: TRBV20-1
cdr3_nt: TGCAGTGCTAGTAGACGGGGGCGAGGGACTGAAGCTTTCTTT
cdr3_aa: CSASRRGRGTEAFF

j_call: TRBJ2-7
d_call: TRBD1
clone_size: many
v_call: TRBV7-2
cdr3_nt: TGTGCCAGCAGCTTCGGACAGGCCGAGGTCTACGAGCAGTACTTC
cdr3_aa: CASSFGQAEVYEQYF

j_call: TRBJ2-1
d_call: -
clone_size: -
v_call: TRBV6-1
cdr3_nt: TGTGCCAGCAGGGCTCTTGATTCCCTCTACAATGAGCAGTTCTTC
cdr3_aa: CASRALDSLYNEQFF

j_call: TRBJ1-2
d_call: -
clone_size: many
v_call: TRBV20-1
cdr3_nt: TGCAGTGCTAAGCCCCTTAGGGGGGGCTACGGCTACACCTTC
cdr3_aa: CSAKPLRGGYGYTF

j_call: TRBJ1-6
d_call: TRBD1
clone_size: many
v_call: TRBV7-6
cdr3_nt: TGTGCCAGCAGCCCTACCGCTAGGACAGGGGGCGAAAGGTCACCCCTCCACTTT
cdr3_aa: CASSPTARTGGERSPLHF

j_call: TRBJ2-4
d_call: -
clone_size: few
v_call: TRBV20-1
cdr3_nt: TGCAGTGCTAGTCAGCGTTTCCCCCTTGCCAAAAACATTCAGTACTTC
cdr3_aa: CSASQRFPLAKNIQYF

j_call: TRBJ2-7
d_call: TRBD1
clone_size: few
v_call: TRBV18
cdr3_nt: TGTGCCAGCTCACCACCGACCGGGACAGGGGTAGACGAGCAGTACTTC
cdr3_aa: CASSPPTGTGVDEQYF

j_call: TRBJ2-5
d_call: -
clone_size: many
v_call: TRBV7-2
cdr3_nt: TGTGCCAGCAGCCCAACGGGTGGGTGGGAGACCCAGTACTTC
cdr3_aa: CASSPTGGWETQYF

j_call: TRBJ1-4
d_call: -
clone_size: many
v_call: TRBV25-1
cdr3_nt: TGTGCCAGCAGTCCCAGCTGGACACAACGTGAAAAACTGTTTTTT
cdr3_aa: CASSPSWTQREKLFF

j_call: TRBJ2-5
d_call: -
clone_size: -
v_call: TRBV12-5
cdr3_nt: TGTGCTAGTGGTTTGCATGCGGGGAGGCTCCAAGAGACCCAGTACTTC
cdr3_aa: CASGLHAGRLQETQYF

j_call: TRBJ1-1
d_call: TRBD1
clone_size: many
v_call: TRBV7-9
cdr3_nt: TGTGCCAGCAGCGGGCGGGACAGGGGATATGGTGAAGCTTTCTTT
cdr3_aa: CASSGRDRGYGEAFF

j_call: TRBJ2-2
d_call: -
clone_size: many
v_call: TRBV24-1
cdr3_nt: TGTGCCACCAGTGACACGTACACCGGGGAGCTGTTTTTT
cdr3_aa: CATSDTYTGELFF

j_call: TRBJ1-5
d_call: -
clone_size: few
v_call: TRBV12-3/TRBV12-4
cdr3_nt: TGTGCCAGCAGTCCCGACGGTACCAATCAGCCCCAGCATTTT
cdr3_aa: CASSPDGTNQPQHF

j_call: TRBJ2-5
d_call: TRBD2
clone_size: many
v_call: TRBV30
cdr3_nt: TGTGCCTGGACGGCGGGGGGGGAGACCCAGTACTTC
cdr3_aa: CAWTAGGETQYF

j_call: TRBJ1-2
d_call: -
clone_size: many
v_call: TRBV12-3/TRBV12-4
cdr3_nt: TGTGCCAGCAGAAGACTATTACATAACTATGGCTACACCTTC
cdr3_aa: CASRRLLHNYGYTF

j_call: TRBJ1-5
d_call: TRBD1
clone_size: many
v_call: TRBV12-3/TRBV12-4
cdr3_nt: TGTGCCAGCAGCCCCGGGACAGGGATCAATCAGCCCCAGCATTTT
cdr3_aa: CASSPGTGINQPQHF

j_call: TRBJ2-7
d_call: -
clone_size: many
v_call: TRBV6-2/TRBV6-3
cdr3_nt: TGTGCCAGCAGTTACAGTCTTGGGCAGGTCAACGAGCAGTACTTC
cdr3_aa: CASSYSLGQVNEQYF

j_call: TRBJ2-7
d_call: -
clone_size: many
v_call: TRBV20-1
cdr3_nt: TGCAGTGCTAGAGCTGGTAGCGGATTGGCCGAGCAGTACTTC
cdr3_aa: CSARAGSGLAEQYF

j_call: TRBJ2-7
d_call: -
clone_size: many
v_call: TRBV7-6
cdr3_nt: TGTGCCAGCAGCTTAGCTCCTGGACAGACCTACGAGCAGTACTTC
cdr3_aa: CASSLAPGQTYEQYF

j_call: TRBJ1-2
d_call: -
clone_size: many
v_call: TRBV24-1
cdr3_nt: TGTGCCACCAGTGATACAGGGTCGGACGGCTACACCTTC
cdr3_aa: CATSDTGSDGYTF

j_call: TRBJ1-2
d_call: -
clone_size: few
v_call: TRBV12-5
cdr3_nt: TGTGCTAGTGGTAGTATCGGCGGATATGGCTACACCTTC
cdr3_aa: CASGSIGGYGYTF

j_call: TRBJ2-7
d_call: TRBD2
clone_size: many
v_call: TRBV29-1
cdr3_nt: TGCAGCGTTGTGGTAGGACTAGCGGGGTACGAGCAGTACTTC
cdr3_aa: CSVVVGLAGYEQYF

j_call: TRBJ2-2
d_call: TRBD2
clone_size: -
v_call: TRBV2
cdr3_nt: TGTGCCAGCAGTGAACTAGCGGGGGAAACCGGGGAGCTGTTTTTT
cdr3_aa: CASSELAGETGELFF

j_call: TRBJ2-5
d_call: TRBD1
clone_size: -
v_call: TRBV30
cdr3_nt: TGTGCCTGGGAGGGACAGGAGACCCAGTACTTC
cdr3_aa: CAWEGQETQYF

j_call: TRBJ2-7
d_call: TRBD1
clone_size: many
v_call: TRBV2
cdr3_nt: TGTGCCAGCAGTAGACAGGGTTCGGAGTACTTC
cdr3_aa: CASSRQGSEYF

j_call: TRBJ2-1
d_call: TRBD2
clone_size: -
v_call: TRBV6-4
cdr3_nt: TGTGCCAGCATGCCGGGACTAGTCTCCTACAATGAGCAGTTCTTC
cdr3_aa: CASMPGLVSYNEQFF

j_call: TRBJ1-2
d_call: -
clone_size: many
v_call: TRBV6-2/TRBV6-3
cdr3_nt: TGTGCCAGCAGTCAAATACAGGGTGTGAGGAATGGCTACACCTTC
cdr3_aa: CASSQIQGVRNGYTF

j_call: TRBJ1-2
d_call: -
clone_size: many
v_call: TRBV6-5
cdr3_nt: TGTGCCAGCAGTTACGGCCGCAGGGTGGACTATGGCTACACCTTC
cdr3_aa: CASSYGRRVDYGYTF

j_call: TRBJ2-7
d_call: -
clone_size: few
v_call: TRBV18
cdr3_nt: TGTGCCAGCTCACCGGCAGGAGGGGGGGCCTACGAGCAGTACTTC
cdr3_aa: CASSPAGGGAYEQYF

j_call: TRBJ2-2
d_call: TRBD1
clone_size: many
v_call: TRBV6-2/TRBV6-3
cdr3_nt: TGTGCCACCAAAAGGGGACAGTTCACCGGGGAGCTGTTTTTT
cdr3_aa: CATKRGQFTGELFF

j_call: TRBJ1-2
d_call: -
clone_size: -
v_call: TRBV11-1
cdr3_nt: TGTGCCAGCAGCAAACCGGGACCCTCGGCGAGTGGCTACACCTTC
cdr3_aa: CASSKPGPSASGYTF

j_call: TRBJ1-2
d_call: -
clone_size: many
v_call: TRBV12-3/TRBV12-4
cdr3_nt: TGTGCCAGCACCCCCTTTTCTAGAGGAACAAGCGGCTACACCTTC
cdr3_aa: CASTPFSRGTSGYTF

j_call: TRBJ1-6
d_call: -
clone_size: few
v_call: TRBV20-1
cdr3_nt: TGCAGTGCTAGAACAGGAATGAATTCACCCCTCCACTTT
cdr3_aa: CSARTGMNSPLHF

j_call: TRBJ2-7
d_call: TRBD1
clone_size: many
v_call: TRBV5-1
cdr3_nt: TGCGCCAGCAGCCAAGGACAGGGAGGCGAGCAGTACTTC
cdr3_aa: CASSQGQGGEQYF

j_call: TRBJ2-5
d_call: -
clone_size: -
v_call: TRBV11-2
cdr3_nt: TGTGCCAGCAGCTATGGGGACTCCTCACGGGAGACCCAGTACTTC
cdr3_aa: CASSYGDSSRETQYF

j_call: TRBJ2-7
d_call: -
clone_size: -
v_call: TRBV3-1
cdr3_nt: TGTGCCAACTACGGGGGCCGATCCTACGAGCAGTACTTC
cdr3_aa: CANYGGRSYEQYF

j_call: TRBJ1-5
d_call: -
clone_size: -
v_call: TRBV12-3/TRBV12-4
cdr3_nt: TGTGCCAGCAGGCCCCGGGGTACTGTACAGCCCCAGCATTTT
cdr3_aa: CASRPRGTVQPQHF

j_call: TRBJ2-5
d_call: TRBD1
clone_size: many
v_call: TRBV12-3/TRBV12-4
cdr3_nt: TGTGCCAGCAGCTATCGACCGGGACAGCAAGAGACCCAGTACTTC
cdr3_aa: CASSYRPGQQETQYF

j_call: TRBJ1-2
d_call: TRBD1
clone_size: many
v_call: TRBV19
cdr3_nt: TGTGCCAGTAGTACCCCTGGGACAGGACTAAACGATGGCTACACCTTC
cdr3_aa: CASSTPGTGLNDGYTF

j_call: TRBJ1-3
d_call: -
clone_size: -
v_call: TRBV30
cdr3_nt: TGTGCCTGGAGTCTAAGACGGGACACCATATATTTT
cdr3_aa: CAWSLRRDTIYF

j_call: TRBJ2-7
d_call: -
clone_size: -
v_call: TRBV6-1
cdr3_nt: TGTGCCAGCAGTGAGTTGAGTCTAACCGAGAGGGACTTC
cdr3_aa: CASSELSLTERDF

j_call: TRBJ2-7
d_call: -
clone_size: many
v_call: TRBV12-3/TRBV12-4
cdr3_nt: TGTGCCAGCAGTTTCGGGGACGGAACCTACGAGCAGTACTTC
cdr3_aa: CASSFGDGTYEQYF

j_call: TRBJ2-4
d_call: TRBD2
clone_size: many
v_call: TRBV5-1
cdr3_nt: TGCGCCAGCAGCTCTACTAGCGGGGCCGCCAAAAACATTCAGTACTTC
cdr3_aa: CASSSTSGAAKNIQYF

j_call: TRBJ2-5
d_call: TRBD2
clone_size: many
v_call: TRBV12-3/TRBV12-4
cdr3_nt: TGTGCCAGCAGGCCGGGGGGAGAGACCCAGTACTTC
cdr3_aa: CASRPGGETQYF

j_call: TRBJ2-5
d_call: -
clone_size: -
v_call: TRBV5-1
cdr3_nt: TGCGCCAGCAGCCCGATGACCCAAAAGGAGACCCAGTACTTC
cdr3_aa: CASSPMTQKETQYF

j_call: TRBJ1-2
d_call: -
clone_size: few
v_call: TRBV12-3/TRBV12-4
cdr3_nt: TGTGCCAGCAGTAGACAGGTCTCCGACGGCTACACCTTC
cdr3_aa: CASSRQVSDGYTF

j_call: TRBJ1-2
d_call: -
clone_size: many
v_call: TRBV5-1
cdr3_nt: TGCGCCAGCAGCTCTGATATCGGCTACACCTTC
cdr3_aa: CASSSDIGYTF

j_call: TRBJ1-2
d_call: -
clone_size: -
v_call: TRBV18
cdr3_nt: TGTGCCAGCTCACCGGGGCGAACCTCCTATGGCTACACCTTC
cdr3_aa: CASSPGRTSYGYTF

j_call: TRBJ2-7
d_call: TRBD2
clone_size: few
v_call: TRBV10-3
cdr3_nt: TGTGCCATCAGCTGGACTAGCGGGGGTTCCTACGAGCAGTACTTC
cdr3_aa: CAISWTSGGSYEQYF